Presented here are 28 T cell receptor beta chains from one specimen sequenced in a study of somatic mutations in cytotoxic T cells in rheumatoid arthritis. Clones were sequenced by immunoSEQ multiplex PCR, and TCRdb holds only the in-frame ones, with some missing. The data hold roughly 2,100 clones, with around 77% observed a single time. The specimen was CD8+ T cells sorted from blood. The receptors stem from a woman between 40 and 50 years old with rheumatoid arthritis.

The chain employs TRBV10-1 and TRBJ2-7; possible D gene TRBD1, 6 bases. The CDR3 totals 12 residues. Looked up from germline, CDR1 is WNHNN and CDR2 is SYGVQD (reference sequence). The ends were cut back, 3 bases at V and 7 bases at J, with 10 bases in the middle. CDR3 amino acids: CASSEQGREQYF. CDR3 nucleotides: TGCGCCAGCAGTGAACAGGGTAGGGAGCAGTACTTC.

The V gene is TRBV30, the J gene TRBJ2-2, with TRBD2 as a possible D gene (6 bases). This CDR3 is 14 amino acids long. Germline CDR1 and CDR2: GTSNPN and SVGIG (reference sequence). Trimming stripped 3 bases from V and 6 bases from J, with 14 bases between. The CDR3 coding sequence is TGTGCCTGGAGAGGGACTCCTATTTCCGGGGAGCTGTTTTTT. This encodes CAWRGTPISGELFF. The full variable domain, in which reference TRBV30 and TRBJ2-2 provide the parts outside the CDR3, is SQTIHQWPATLVQPVGSPLSLECTVEGTSNPNLYWYRQAAGRGLQLLFYSVGIGQISSEVPQNLSASRPQDRQFILSSKKLLLSDSGFYLCAWRGTPISGELFFGEGSRLTVL.

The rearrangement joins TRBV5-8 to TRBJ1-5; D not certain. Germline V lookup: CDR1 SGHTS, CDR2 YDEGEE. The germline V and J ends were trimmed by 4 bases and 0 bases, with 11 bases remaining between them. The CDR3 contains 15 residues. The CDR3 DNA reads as TGTGCCAGCAGCCCCAGAATTACTAGCAATCAGCCCCAGCATTTT. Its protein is CASSPRITSNQPQHF. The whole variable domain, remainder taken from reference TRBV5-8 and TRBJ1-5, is EAGVTQSPTHLIKTRGQQATLRCSPISGHTSVYWYQQALGLGLQFLLWYDEGEERNRGNFPPRFSGRQFPNYSSELNVNALELEDSALYLCASSPRITSNQPQHFGDGTRLSIL.

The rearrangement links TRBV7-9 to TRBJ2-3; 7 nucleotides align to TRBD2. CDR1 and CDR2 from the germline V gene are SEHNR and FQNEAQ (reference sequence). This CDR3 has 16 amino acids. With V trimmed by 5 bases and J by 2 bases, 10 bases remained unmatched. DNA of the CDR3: TGTGCCAGCAGCCCGATCCCTAGCGGAGCCACAGATACGCAGTATTTT. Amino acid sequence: CASSPIPSGATDTQYF. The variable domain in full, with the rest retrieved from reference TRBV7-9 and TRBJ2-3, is DTGVSQNPRHKITKRGQNVTFRCDPISEHNRLYWYRQTLGQGPEFLTYFQNEAQLEKSRLLSDRFSAERPKGSFSTLEIQRTEQGDSAMYLCASSPIPSGATDTQYFGPGTRLTVL.

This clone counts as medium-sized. This CDR3 reads CASSSIYFQDRGRTDTQYF. The CDR3 nucleotides are TGTGCCAGCAGTTCCATTTATTTTCAGGACAGGGGGCGGACAGATACGCAGTATTTT. The chain is built from TRBV27 and TRBJ2-3; 11 bases align to TRBD1. V dropped 4 bases and J dropped 3; count of bases not matched to a gene: 15. The CDR3 extends over 19 amino acids. Germline V CDR1 and CDR2: MNHEY, SMNVEV (reference sequence).

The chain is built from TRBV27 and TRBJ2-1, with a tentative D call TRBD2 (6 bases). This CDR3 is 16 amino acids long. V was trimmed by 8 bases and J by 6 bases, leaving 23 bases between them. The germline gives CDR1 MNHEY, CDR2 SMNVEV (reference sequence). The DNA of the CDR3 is TGTGCCAGCCGGAGAGGAGGGGCCTCCCAGGGCAATGAGCAGTTCTTC. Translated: CASRRGGASQGNEQFF.

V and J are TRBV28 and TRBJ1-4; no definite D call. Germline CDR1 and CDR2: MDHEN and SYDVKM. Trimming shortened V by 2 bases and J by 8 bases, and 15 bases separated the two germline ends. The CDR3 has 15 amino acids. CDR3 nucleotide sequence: TGTGCCAGCAGTTTAACTCAGGCCACTTCAGAAAAACTGTTTTTT. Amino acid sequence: CASSLTQATSEKLFF.

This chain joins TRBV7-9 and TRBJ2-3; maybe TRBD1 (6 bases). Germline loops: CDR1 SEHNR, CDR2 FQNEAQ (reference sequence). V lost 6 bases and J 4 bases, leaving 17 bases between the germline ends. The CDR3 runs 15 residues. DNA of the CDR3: TGTGCCAGCAGACAACTACAGGGCCCCTCAGATACGCAGTATTTT. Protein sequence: CASRQLQGPSDTQYF.

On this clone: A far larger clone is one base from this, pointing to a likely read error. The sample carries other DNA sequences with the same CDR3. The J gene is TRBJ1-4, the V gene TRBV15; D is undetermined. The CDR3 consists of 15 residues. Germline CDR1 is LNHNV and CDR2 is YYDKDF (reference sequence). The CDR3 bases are TGTGCCACCATCAGAGATGTAGAGGTTAATGAAAAACTGTTTTTT. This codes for CATIRDVEVNEKLFF. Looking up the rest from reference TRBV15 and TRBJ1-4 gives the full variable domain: DAMVIQNPRYQVTQFGKPVTLSCSQTLNHNVMYWYQQKSSQAPKLLFHYYDKDFNNEADTPDNFQSRRPNTSFCFLDIRSPGLGDTAMYLCATIRDVEVNEKLFFGSGTQLSVL.

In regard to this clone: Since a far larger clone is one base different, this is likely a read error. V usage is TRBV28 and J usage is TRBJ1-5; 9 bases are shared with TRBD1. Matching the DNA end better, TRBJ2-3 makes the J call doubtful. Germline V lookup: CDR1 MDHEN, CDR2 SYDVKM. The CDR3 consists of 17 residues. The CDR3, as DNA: TGTGCCAGCAGTTCACTTGGCACAGGGGGCGGTCGACAGCCCCAGTATTTT. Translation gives CASSSLGTGGGRQPQYF.

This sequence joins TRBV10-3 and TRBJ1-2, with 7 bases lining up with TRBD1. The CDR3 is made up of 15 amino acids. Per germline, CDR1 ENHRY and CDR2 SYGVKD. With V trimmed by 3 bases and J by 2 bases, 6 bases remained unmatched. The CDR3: CAISEPGQLNYGYTF. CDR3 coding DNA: TGTGCCATCAGTGAACCGGGACAGTTGAACTATGGCTACACCTTC.

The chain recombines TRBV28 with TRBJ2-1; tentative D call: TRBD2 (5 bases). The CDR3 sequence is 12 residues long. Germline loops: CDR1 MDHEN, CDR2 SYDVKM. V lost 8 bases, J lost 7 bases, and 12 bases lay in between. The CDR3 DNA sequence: TGTGCCAGCGGCGAACTAGGGAATGAGCAGTTCTTC. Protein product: CASGELGNEQFF.

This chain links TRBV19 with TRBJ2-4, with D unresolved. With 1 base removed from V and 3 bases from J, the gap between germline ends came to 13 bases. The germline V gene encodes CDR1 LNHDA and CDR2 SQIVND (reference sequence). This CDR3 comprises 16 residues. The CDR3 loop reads CASSIVGRTYKNIQYF. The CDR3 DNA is TGTGCCAGTAGTATAGTGGGCAGAACTTACAAAAACATTCAGTACTTC.

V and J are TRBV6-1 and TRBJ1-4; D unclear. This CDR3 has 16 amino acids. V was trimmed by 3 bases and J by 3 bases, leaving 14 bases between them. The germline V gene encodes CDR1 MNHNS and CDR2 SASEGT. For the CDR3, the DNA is TGTGCCAGCAGTGAGATGCCGGAGAGCGCTAATGAAAAACTGTTTTTT. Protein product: CASSEMPESANEKLFF.

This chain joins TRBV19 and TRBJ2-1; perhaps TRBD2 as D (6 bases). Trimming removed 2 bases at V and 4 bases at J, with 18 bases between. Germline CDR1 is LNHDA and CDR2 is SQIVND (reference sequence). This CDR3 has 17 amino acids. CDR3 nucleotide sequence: TGTGCCAGTAGTATACCCATGGCGGGGATACTTTACAATGAGCAGTTCTTC. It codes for CASSIPMAGILYNEQFF.

CDR3 in amino acids: CASSSGTGTAFYNEQFF. CDR3 DNA: TGTGCCAGCAGCTCAGGTACCGGGACAGCCTTCTACAATGAGCAGTTCTTC. The chain employs TRBV11-1 and TRBJ2-1; 7 bases are shared with TRBD1. The CDR3 loop spans 17 amino acids. Germline assignment: CDR1 SGHAT and CDR2 FQDESV (reference sequence). With 4 bases clipped from V and 3 bases from J, the junction kept 12 bases outside the gene matches.

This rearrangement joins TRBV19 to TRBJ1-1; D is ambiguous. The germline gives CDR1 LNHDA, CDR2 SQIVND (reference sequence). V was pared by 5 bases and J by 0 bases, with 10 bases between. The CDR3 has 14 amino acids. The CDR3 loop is CASSLWFLNTEAFF. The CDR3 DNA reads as TGTGCCAGTAGTCTATGGTTTTTGAACACTGAAGCTTTCTTT. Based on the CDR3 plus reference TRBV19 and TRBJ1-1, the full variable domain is DGGITQSPKYLFRKEGQNVTLSCEQNLNHDAMYWYRQDPGQGLRLIYYSQIVNDFQKGDIAEGYSVSREKKESFPLTVTSAQKNPTAFYLCASSLWFLNTEAFFGQGTRLTVV.

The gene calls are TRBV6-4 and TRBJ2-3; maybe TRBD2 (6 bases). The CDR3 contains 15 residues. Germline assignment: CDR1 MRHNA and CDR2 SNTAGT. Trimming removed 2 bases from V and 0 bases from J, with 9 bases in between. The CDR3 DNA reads TGTGCCAGCAGTGACACAGCGGGTAGCACAGATACGCAGTATTTT. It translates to CASSDTAGSTDTQYF.

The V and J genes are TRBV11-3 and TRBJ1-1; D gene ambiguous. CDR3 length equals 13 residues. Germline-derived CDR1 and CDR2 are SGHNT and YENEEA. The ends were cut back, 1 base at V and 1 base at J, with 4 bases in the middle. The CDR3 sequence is CASSLGQNTEAFF. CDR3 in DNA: TGTGCCAGCAGCTTAGGGCAGAACACTGAAGCTTTCTTT. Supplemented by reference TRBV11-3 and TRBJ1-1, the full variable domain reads EAGVVQSPRYKIIEKKQPVAFWCNPISGHNTLYWYLQNLGQGPELLIRYENEEAVDDSQLPKDRFSAERLKGVDSTLKIQPAELGDSAVYLCASSLGQNTEAFFGQGTRLTVV.

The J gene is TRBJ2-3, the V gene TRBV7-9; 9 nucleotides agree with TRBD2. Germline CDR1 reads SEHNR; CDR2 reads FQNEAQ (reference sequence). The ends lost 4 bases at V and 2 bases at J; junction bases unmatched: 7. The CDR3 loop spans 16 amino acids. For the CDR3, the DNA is TGTGCCAGCAGCTCAAGAGCGGGGGGATACACAGATACGCAGTATTTT. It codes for CASSSRAGGYTDTQYF.

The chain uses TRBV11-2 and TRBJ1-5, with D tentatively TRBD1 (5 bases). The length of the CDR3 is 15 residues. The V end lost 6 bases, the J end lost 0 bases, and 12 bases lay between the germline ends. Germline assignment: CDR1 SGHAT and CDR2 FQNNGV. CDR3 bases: TGTGCCAGCAGTCTTGACAGAAATAGCAATCAGCCCCAGCATTTT. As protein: CASSLDRNSNQPQHF.

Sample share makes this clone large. The CDR3 sequence: CASSFDKTYGYTF. CDR3 bases: TGCGCCAGCAGCTTTGACAAGACCTATGGCTACACCTTC. The chain links TRBV5-1 to TRBJ1-2; D not resolved. CDR3 length: 13 residues. Germline CDR1 reads SGHRS; CDR2 reads YFSETQ. Trimming took off 2 bases at V and 4 bases at J, with 9 bases between the two ends.

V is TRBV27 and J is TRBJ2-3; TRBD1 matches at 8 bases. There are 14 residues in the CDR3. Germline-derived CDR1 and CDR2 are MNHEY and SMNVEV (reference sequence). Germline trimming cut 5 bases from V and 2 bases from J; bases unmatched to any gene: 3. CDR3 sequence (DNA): TGTGCCAGCAGTCCGGACAGGGACACAGATACGCAGTATTTT. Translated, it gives CASSPDRDTDTQYF.

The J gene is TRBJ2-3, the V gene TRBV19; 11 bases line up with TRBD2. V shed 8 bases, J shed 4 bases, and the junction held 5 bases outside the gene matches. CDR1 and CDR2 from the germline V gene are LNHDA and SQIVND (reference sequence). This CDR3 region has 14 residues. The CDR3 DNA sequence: TGTGCCAGTTCCGGGACTAGCGGCTCAGATACGCAGTATTTT. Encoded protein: CASSGTSGSDTQYF. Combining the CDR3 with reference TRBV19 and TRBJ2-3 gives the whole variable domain DGGITQSPKYLFRKEGQNVTLSCEQNLNHDAMYWYRQDPGQGLRLIYYSQIVNDFQKGDIAEGYSVSREKKESFPLTVTSAQKNPTAFYLCASSGTSGSDTQYFGPGTRLTVL.

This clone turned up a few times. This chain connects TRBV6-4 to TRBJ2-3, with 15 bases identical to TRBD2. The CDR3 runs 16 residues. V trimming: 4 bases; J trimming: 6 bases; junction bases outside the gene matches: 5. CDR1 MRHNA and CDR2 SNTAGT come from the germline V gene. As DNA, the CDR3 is TGTGCCAGCAGTGCGGGACTAGCGGGAGGAGGGGATACGCAGTATTTT. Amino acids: CASSAGLAGGGDTQYF.

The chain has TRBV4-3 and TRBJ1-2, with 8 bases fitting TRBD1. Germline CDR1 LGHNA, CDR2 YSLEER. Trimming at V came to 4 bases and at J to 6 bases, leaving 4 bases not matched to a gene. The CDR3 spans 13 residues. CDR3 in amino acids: CASSLTGDDGYTF. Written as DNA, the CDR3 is TGCGCCAGCAGCCTGACAGGGGACGATGGCTACACCTTC.

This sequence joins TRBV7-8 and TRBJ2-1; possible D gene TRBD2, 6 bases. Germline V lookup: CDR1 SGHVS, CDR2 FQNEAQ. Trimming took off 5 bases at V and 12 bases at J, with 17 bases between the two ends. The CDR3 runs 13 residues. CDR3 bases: TGTGCCAGCAGCCGCGGGACTGCCGACGGGCAGTTCTTC. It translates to CASSRGTADGQFF.

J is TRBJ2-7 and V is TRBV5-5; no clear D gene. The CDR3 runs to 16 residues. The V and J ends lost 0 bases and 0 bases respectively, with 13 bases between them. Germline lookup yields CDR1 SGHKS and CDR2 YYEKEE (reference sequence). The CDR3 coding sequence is TGTGCCAGCAGCTTGGTGAACTCACCGAGCTCCTACGAGCAGTACTTC. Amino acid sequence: CASSLVNSPSSYEQYF.